This T cell receptor (beta chain) comes out of a study of shared clonotypes between healthy human individuals. Study-wide results and limits: Sharing across four donors was highest in naive CD4 (approximately 5%) and lowest in memory CD8 (roughly 0.4%). The study generally estimated greater richness for naive than memory subsets.

V lost 5 bases, J lost 5 bases, and 13 bases lay in between. This CDR3 region has 13 residues. Germline-derived CDR1 and CDR2 are WNHNN and SYGVQD (reference sequence). It was into CD45RA+ naive and CD45RA-negative memory subsets that the CD4+ cells were split. Each subset's genomic DNA was shared equally among a number of immunoSEQ plates. The data were produced by immunoSEQ multiplex PCR, yet TCRdb's version contains in-frame clones alone and is incomplete. The sample consists of about 1.5 million clones, 95% to 99% of them appearing once. Notes on this clone: Its antigen is as yet unknown.

Sequenced sample: naive CD4+ T cells sorted from blood. Indicated subset: CD45RA+ positively selected. This TCR was sampled from a man in his thirties or forties in good health. The J gene is TRBJ2-7, the V gene TRBV10-1; D unclear. The CDR3 region has the DNA TGCGCCAGCAGTTCAAACGCACGCCACGAGCAGTACTTC. The encoded protein is CASSSNARHEQYF.